The 11 T cell receptor beta chains listed next were all sequenced from one sample in a study of vaccination effects on CD4 cells after COVID-19. Their antigens remain unidentified. Expansion of antigen-specific CD4+ T cells with viral peptide pools was carried out by the ViraFEST assay before sequencing. Researchers isolated CD4+ T cells once about eleven days of culture had elapsed. Two doses of either BNT162b2 or mRNA-1273 were given to each participant. Generated by immunoSEQ multiplex PCR, the TCRdb table keeps only in-frame clones and is missing some. The top ten hold 0.85% to 1.2% of the sample, which has around 81,000 clones, roughly 73% seen once. Material: CD4+ T cells from PBMCs cultured with HCoV-OC43 spike peptides, obtained after COVID-19 vaccination. Subset of the sample: HCoV-OC43 spike overlapping peptide pool stimulation. Receptors originate from a human donor who received a COVID-19 vaccine.

This clone was seen just once. The genes are TRBV7-2 and TRBJ2-5; the D is unclear. V gave up 5 bases and J gave up 1 base, with 14 bases separating them. Germline CDR1 is SGHTA and CDR2 is FQGNSA. CDR3 size: 15 residues. This chain's CDR3 is CASSPPQASQETQYF. The DNA for the CDR3 is TGTGCCAGCAGCCCTCCCCAGGCTAGCCAAGAGACCCAGTACTTC.

This rearrangement joins TRBV7-9 to TRBJ1-1; 10 bases are a match to TRBD1. CDR3 length equals 16 residues. Per germline, CDR1 SEHNR and CDR2 FQNEAQ (reference sequence). V dropped 4 bases and J dropped 4; count of bases not matched to a gene: 9. CDR3 loop: CASSSRTGGSGTEAFF. The CDR3 DNA reads TGTGCCAGCAGCTCCAGGACAGGGGGTTCGGGCACTGAAGCTTTCTTT.

The chain uses TRBV2 and TRBJ1-2; no firm D call. The CDR3 sequence is 12 residues long. Germline assignment: CDR1 SNHLY and CDR2 FYNNEI. The CDR3 sequence: CAGKGINYGYTF. CDR3 nucleotides: TGTGCAGGGAAGGGTATTAACTATGGCTACACCTTC.

J is TRBJ1-1 and V is TRBV5-6; possibly TRBD1 for D (5 bases). Deletions cut 3 bases from V and 0 bases from J, with 9 bases between. Germline V CDR1 and CDR2: SGHDT, YYEEEE. There are 14 residues in the CDR3. The CDR3 loop is CASSYPDMNTEAFF. The CDR3 coding sequence is TGTGCCAGCAGCTACCCGGACATGAACACTGAAGCTTTCTTT.

This clone has only a few counts. The J gene is TRBJ2-1, the V gene TRBV24-1; 9 bases fit TRBD1. The V segment lost 8 bases and the J segment 4 bases; nucleotides outside the gene matches: 5. This CDR3 spans 14 amino acids. CDR1 and CDR2 (germline): KGHDR, SFDVKD. The CDR3 nucleotides are TGTGCCACCAACCCGGGACAGGGATACAATGAGCAGTTCTTC. It encodes CATNPGQGYNEQFF.

The chain links TRBV7-2 to TRBJ1-5; 11 bases map to TRBD1. The CDR3 totals 18 residues. J lost 0 bases, V lost 1 base, and 5 bases had no gene match. CDR1 is SGHTA, CDR2 FQGNSA, per germline. The CDR3 here is CASSLVGGTGGSNQPQHF. Written as DNA, the CDR3 is TGTGCCAGCAGCTTAGTTGGGGGGACAGGGGGTAGCAATCAGCCCCAGCATTTT.

The CDR3 loop reads CASSYQNTEAFF. The CDR3 DNA reads as TGTGCCAGCAGTTACCAGAACACTGAAGCTTTCTTT. The rearrangement links TRBV6-2 or TRBV6-3 to TRBJ1-1; no definite D call. Germline assignment: CDR1 MNHEY and CDR2 SVGEGT. V was cut by 2 bases and J by 1 base, with 2 bases left in between. The CDR3 spans 12 residues.

The rearrangement joins TRBV24-1 to TRBJ2-1; TRBD1 matches 7 bases. Trimming removed 9 bases from V and 7 bases from J; junction bases left unmatched: 17. Germline CDR1 KGHDR, CDR2 SFDVKD. This CDR3 spans 16 amino acids. The chain's CDR3 is CATSSPPGTAVNEQFF. CDR3 nucleotides: TGTGCCACCTCCTCCCCCCCTGGGACAGCCGTGAATGAGCAGTTCTTC.

This chain uses TRBV29-1 with TRBJ2-3; tentative D call: TRBD1 (6 bases). The CDR3 is 15 amino acids. The germline V and J ends were trimmed by 1 base and 3 bases, with 14 bases remaining between them. Germline CDR1 is SQVTM and CDR2 is ANQGSEA. The CDR3: CSVEGPGTSTDTQYF. The CDR3, as DNA: TGCAGCGTTGAAGGTCCCGGGACATCTACAGATACGCAGTATTTT.

CDR3 bases: TGCGCCAGCAGCTTGTCTAGGACAGCGAACACTGAAGCTTTCTTT. Protein sequence: CASSLSRTANTEAFF. V and J are TRBV5-1 and TRBJ1-1; perhaps TRBD1 as D (6 bases). Trimming removed 1 base from V and 1 base from J, with 11 bases in between. The CDR3 is 15 amino acids. Per germline, CDR1 SGHRS and CDR2 YFSETQ.

The rearrangement joins TRBV18 to TRBJ2-7, with 7 bases that match TRBD2. Germline V gene lookup returns CDR1 KGHSH and CDR2 LQKENI. The CDR3 spans 14 residues. V trimming: 4 bases; J trimming: 4 bases; junction bases outside the gene matches: 7. Here the CDR3 reads CASSLGGGEYEQYV. The CDR3 DNA is TGTGCCAGCTCACTCGGCGGGGGAGAGTACGAGCAGTACGTC.